What follows describes a single T cell receptor (beta chain). Measured with immunoSEQ multiplex PCR; TCRdb has only the in-frame clones, and not every one. The sample consists of roughly 1,500 clones, 85% of them appearing once. This specimen comes from a study of tumor-infiltrating lymphocytes in localized non-small cell lung cancer. Sequenced sample: lung tumor tissue. The origin of this receptor is a human donor with non-small cell lung cancer.

CDR3 bases: TGCGCCAGCAGTGAGTCGGTGAGAACCTACGAGCAGTACTTC. As protein: CASSESVRTYEQYF. The V call is TRBV10-1, the J call TRBJ2-7; D gene uncertain. The CDR3 length is 14 residues. Germline-derived CDR1 and CDR2 are WNHNN and SYGVQD (reference sequence). V gave up 0 bases and J gave up 2 bases, with 8 bases separating them.